A single sample is the source of the 28 T cell receptor beta chains below, sequenced in a study of cytomegalovirus exposure and HLA in healthy donors. PCR involved 60 Vbeta and 13 Jbeta primers. The data were produced by immunoSEQ multiplex PCR, yet TCRdb's version contains in-frame clones alone and is incomplete. The table lists about 200,000 clones, approximately 86% of them singletons. The sequenced sample was PBMCs. The receptors shown here come from a woman aged 25-40 years in good health and CMV-seronegative.

V is TRBV19 and J is TRBJ1-4; 11 bases match TRBD1. V was clipped by 2 bases and J by 7 bases; unmatched bases: 3. Looked up from germline, CDR1 is LNHDA and CDR2 is SQIVND (reference sequence). CDR3 length: 15 residues. CDR3 DNA sequence: TGTGCCAGTAGTATATCCGGGACAGGGGGTGAAAAACTGTTTTTT. Residues: CASSISGTGGEKLFF.

The V call is TRBV30, the J call TRBJ2-7; the match to TRBD2 covers 9 bases. The germline CDR1 and CDR2 sequences are GTSNPN and SVGIG (reference sequence). Trimming removed 4 bases from V and 2 bases from J; junction bases left unmatched: 0. This CDR3 has 12 residues. The CDR3 DNA is TGTGCCTGGAAGCGGGGGGCCTACGAGCAGTACTTC. Amino acid sequence: CAWKRGAYEQYF.

The chain is built from TRBV29-1 and TRBJ1-1, with unresolved D. CDR3 length: 12 residues. The germline V gene has CDR1 SQVTM and CDR2 ANQGSEA. With 7 bases removed from V and 6 bases from J, the gap between germline ends came to 15 bases. The CDR3 reads CSARGDPPEAFF. The CDR3 DNA follows: TGCAGCGCCCGGGGAGACCCCCCTGAAGCTTTCTTT.

This chain links TRBV10-3 with TRBJ1-3; D uncertain. V lost 7 bases and J 4 bases, leaving 5 bases between the germline ends. CDR1 ENHRY and CDR2 SYGVKD come from the germline V gene. The CDR3 is 11 residues long. The CDR3 bases are TGTGCCATCACTTCGGGAAACACCATATATTTT. It specifies CAITSGNTIYF.

This chain's CDR3 is CAISNPQAGVYEQFF. In nucleotides, the CDR3 is TGTGCCATCAGCAATCCTCAAGCGGGAGTCTATGAGCAGTTCTTC. This chain connects TRBV10-3 to TRBJ2-1; 8 bases fit TRBD2. This CDR3 comprises 15 residues. V shed 6 bases, J shed 8 bases, and the junction held 12 bases outside the gene matches. Germline loops: CDR1 ENHRY, CDR2 SYGVKD.

The chain joins TRBV9 to TRBJ2-2; D gene ambiguous. The V end lost 0 bases, the J end lost 0 bases, and 6 bases lay between the germline ends. The germline V gene has CDR1 SGDLS and CDR2 YYNGEE. This CDR3 spans 15 amino acids. This CDR3 reads CASSVGYSNTGELFF. In DNA form, the CDR3 reads TGTGCCAGCAGCGTAGGATACTCGAACACCGGGGAGCTGTTTTTT.

The rearrangement uses TRBV11-2 and TRBJ2-3; tentative D call: TRBD1 (5 bases). This CDR3 spans 15 amino acids. The V end was cut by 3 bases, the J end by 2 bases, with 12 bases between. Germline V lookup: CDR1 SGHAT, CDR2 FQNNGV. This CDR3 reads CASSLGPLPTDTQYF. For the CDR3, the DNA is TGTGCCAGCAGCTTGGGGCCCCTTCCCACAGATACGCAGTATTTT.

V and J are TRBV6-5 and TRBJ2-1; 9 bases are a match to TRBD2. V lost 5 bases to trimming and J lost 7 bases; unmatched junction nucleotides: 6. CDR1 and CDR2 from the germline V gene are MNHEY and SVGAGI. The CDR3 loop spans 14 amino acids. CDR3 nucleotide sequence: TGTGCCAGCAGTAGTAGCGGGAGTAGGAATGAGCAGTTCTTC. Translating gives CASSSSGSRNEQFF.

The rearrangement joins TRBV28 to TRBJ1-4; tentatively, D is TRBD1 (5 bases). There are 14 residues in the CDR3. V lost 6 bases and J lost 8, with 16 bases in between. Per germline, CDR1 MDHEN and CDR2 SYDVKM. DNA for the CDR3: TGTGCCAGCAGGCCGGGGGGGGAGGGCGAAAAACTGTTTTTT. Encoded protein: CASRPGGEGEKLFF.

The chain uses TRBV5-1 and TRBJ1-2, with 7 bases identical to TRBD1. The trim removed 4 bases at V and 4 bases at J, leaving 7 bases unmatched. The CDR3 is 14 residues long. Germline values: CDR1 SGHRS, CDR2 YFSETQ. In nucleotides, the CDR3 is TGCGCCAGCAGCACCTCGACAGGGACCTATGGCTACACCTTC. Its protein product is CASSTSTGTYGYTF. Looking up the rest from reference TRBV5-1 and TRBJ1-2 gives the full variable domain: KAGVTQTPRYLIKTRGQQVTLSCSPISGHRSVSWYQQTPGQGLQFLFEYFSETQRNKGNFPGRFSGRQFSNSRSEMNVSTLELGDSALYLCASSTSTGTYGYTFGSGTRLTVV.

The chain combines TRBV6-4 with TRBJ2-2; tentatively, D is TRBD2 (5 bases). Germline CDR1 MRHNA, CDR2 SNTAGT. Trimming cost V 6 bases and J 2 bases, with 10 bases left between them. CDR3 length: 14 amino acids. This CDR3 reads CASRPGFNTGELFF. DNA of the CDR3: TGTGCCAGCAGACCGGGATTTAACACCGGGGAGCTGTTTTTT.

CDR3 DNA sequence: TGTGCCAGTAGCCCAACGGACTCCCCCGATAGCAATCAGCCCCAGCATTTT. This encodes CASSPTDSPDSNQPQHF. The chain carries TRBV19 and TRBJ1-5; D gene ambiguous. CDR3 length equals 17 residues. Trimming left V 6 bases short and J 0 bases short, with 18 bases between. CDR1 LNHDA and CDR2 SQIVND come from the germline V gene (reference sequence).

The chain is built from TRBV28 and TRBJ2-7; 13 positions agree with TRBD2. Germline V CDR1 and CDR2: MDHEN, SYDVKM. The CDR3 runs 18 residues. V shed 3 bases, J shed 6 bases, and the junction held 14 bases outside the gene matches. The CDR3 loop reads CASSFGGPRTSGRLEQYF. The CDR3 DNA is TGTGCCAGCAGTTTTGGGGGCCCCAGGACTAGCGGGAGACTCGAGCAGTACTTC.

This clone was counted a single time. In DNA, the CDR3 is TGTGCCAGCAGCACCTGGGGACAGAAAATTGAAGCTTTCTTT. Encoded protein: CASSTWGQKIEAFF. The rearrangement joins TRBV5-4 to TRBJ1-1; 7 nucleotides match TRBD1. Germline-derived CDR1 and CDR2 are SGHNT and YYREEE (reference sequence). The V and J ends lost 4 bases and 7 bases, in that order; junction bases with no gene match: 10. The CDR3 loop spans 14 amino acids.

The chain has TRBV5-6 and TRBJ2-1, with 9 bases identical to TRBD1. Germline V gene sequence: CDR1 SGHDT, CDR2 YYEEEE. The ends lost 4 bases at V and 6 bases at J; junction bases unmatched: 8. The CDR3 spans 15 residues. The CDR3 reads CASSLAGTGTNEQFF. The DNA of the CDR3 is TGTGCCAGCAGCCTCGCCGGGACAGGGACCAATGAGCAGTTCTTC.

The sample holds a few counts of this clone. V and J are TRBV11-3 and TRBJ2-3; tentatively, D is TRBD2 (6 bases). V was shortened by 3 bases and J by 2 bases, with 9 bases between the two germline ends. The CDR3 consists of 14 residues. CDR1 is SGHNT and CDR2 is YENEEA in the germline V gene. This CDR3 is CASSFGGNTDTQYF. CDR3 nucleotides: TGTGCCAGCAGCTTTGGGGGGAACACAGATACGCAGTATTTT.

The V and J genes are TRBV29-1 and TRBJ2-5; TRBD2 aligns across 12 bases. With 3 bases clipped from V and 5 bases from J, the junction kept 7 bases outside the gene matches. Germline CDR1 is SQVTM and CDR2 is ANQGSEA. This CDR3 is 15 amino acids long. The CDR3 sequence: CSVDGASGRGETQYF. In nucleotides, the CDR3 is TGCAGCGTTGATGGGGCTAGCGGGAGGGGGGAGACCCAGTACTTC. The whole variable domain, remainder taken from reference TRBV29-1 and TRBJ2-5, is SAVISQKPSRDICQRGTSLTIQCQVDSQVTMMFWYRQQPGQSLTLIATANQGSEATYESGFVIDKFPISRPNLTFSTLTVSNMSPEDSSIYLCSVDGASGRGETQYFGPGTRLLVL.

CDR3 nucleotides: TGTGCCAGCAGCTCACCGGGACAGGGGAAGAACACTGAAGCTTTCTTT. Translation gives CASSSPGQGKNTEAFF. The chain recombines TRBV7-2 with TRBJ1-1; the match to TRBD1 covers 10 bases. CDR3 length: 16 residues. Germline lookup yields CDR1 SGHTA and CDR2 FQGNSA. The ends lost 4 bases at V and 1 base at J; junction bases unmatched: 6.

The chain recombines TRBV7-3 with TRBJ2-1; perhaps TRBD2 as D (6 bases). Trimming removed 1 base from V and 6 bases from J, with 7 bases in between. The germline CDR1 and CDR2 sequences are SGHTA and FQGTGA. The CDR3 is 13 amino acids. The CDR3 nucleotides read TGTGCCAGCAGCTTAATGACTAGCAATGAGCAGTTCTTC. This codes for CASSLMTSNEQFF.

Turning to this clone: Other DNA sequences of this sample code for an identical CDR3. V and J are TRBV5-1 and TRBJ2-2; D is perhaps TRBD1 (5 bases). Germline V gene lookup returns CDR1 SGHRS and CDR2 YFSETQ. V lost 0 bases, J lost 6 bases, and 6 bases lay in between. CDR3 size: 13 residues. The CDR3 loop is CASSLGGAGELFF. As DNA, the CDR3 is TGCGCCAGCAGCTTGGGGGGCGCCGGGGAGCTGTTTTTT. Drawing the rest from reference TRBV5-1 and TRBJ2-2, the complete variable domain is KAGVTQTPRYLIKTRGQQVTLSCSPISGHRSVSWYQQTPGQGLQFLFEYFSETQRNKGNFPGRFSGRQFSNSRSEMNVSTLELGDSALYLCASSLGGAGELFFGEGSRLTVL.

V and J are TRBV6-6 and TRBJ2-1; TRBD2 agrees at 7 bases. The V segment lost 6 bases and the J segment 3 bases; nucleotides outside the gene matches: 5. CDR3 length: 14 amino acids. The germline V gene has CDR1 MNHNY and CDR2 SVGAGI (reference sequence). This CDR3 reads CASSLGGSYNEQFF. The CDR3 nucleotides are TGTGCCAGCAGCTTGGGCGGGAGCTACAATGAGCAGTTCTTC.

This clone was found a few times. The chain is built from TRBV15 and TRBJ2-1, with D possibly matching TRBD1 (6 bases). The CDR3 runs 14 residues. V lost 2 bases to trimming and J lost 4 bases, with 9 bases between them. CDR1 is LNHNV and CDR2 is YYDKDF in the germline V gene (reference sequence). The CDR3 protein is CATSRQGSYNEQFF. CDR3 sequence (DNA): TGTGCCACCAGCAGACAGGGGTCATACAATGAGCAGTTCTTC.

This clone appeared a single time. The rearrangement uses TRBV28 and TRBJ2-3, with 8 nucleotides matching TRBD1. Germline CDR1 is MDHEN and CDR2 is SYDVKM. With 6 bases clipped from V and 1 base from J, the junction kept 9 bases outside the gene matches. The CDR3 has 16 amino acids. CDR3 region: CASSTTHRGGTDTQYF. DNA for the CDR3: TGTGCCAGCAGCACAACTCACAGGGGGGGCACAGATACGCAGTATTTT.

V and J are TRBV5-6 and TRBJ2-5; maybe TRBD2 (7 bases). V shed 0 bases and J shed 2 bases, with 20 bases lying between them. Germline V gene data show CDR1 as SGHDT and CDR2 as YYEEEE. This CDR3 has 18 amino acids. In DNA, the CDR3 is TGTGCCAGCAGCTTGGGGTGGGGGGGCCGGGTCTCACAAGAGACCCAGTACTTC. This codes for CASSLGWGGRVSQETQYF. The full variable domain, with the rest looked up from reference TRBV5-6 and TRBJ2-5, is DAGVTQSPTHLIKTRGQQVTLRCSPKSGHDTVSWYQQALGQGPQFIFQYYEEEERQRGNFPDRFSGHQFPNYSSELNVNALLLGDSALYLCASSLGWGGRVSQETQYFGPGTRLLVL.

With respect to this clone: In the same sample, other DNA sequences code for this CDR3. The chain uses TRBV5-4 and TRBJ2-2; D possibly corresponds to TRBD1 (6 bases). From germline, CDR1 is SGHNT and CDR2 YYREEE (reference sequence). The length of the CDR3 is 14 residues. V shed 2 bases and J shed 3 bases, with 8 bases lying between them. CDR3 sequence reads: CASSLQGYTGELFF. The CDR3 DNA reads as TGTGCCAGCAGCTTACAGGGTTACACCGGGGAGCTGTTTTTT.

The CDR3 DNA is TGTGCCAGCAGCCCTCGGACTAGCTTTACCGGGGAGCTGTTTTTT. It codes for CASSPRTSFTGELFF. The genes are TRBV7-6 and TRBJ2-2; the match to TRBD2 covers 8 bases. J lost 5 bases, V lost 5 bases, and 7 bases had no gene match. Germline assignment: CDR1 SGHVS and CDR2 FNYEAQ. This CDR3 contains 15 residues.

The chain combines TRBV19 with TRBJ2-3; 11 bases agree with TRBD2. CDR3 length: 17 amino acids. V shed 3 bases and J 0 bases; nucleotides not matched to a gene: 5. The V gene's germline CDR1 is LNHDA and CDR2 SQIVND (reference sequence). CDR3 in DNA: TGTGCCAGTAGTATTCTAGCGGGGGGATCTAGCACAGATACGCAGTATTTT. This translates into CASSILAGGSSTDTQYF.

The gene calls are TRBV6-4 and TRBJ2-1; 7 nucleotides line up with TRBD2. The CDR3 is 14 amino acids. Losses at the gene ends were 4 bases for V and 3 bases for J; bases not matched to a gene: 3. CDR1 and CDR2 (germline): MRHNA, SNTAGT. Here the CDR3 reads CASSGGRDYNEQFF. The CDR3 nucleotides read TGTGCCAGCAGTGGAGGGAGGGACTACAATGAGCAGTTCTTC.